This TCR beta chain derives from a study of regulatory T cells in long-lasting Graves disease. Study at large: Graves' patients with a new diagnosis had received antithyroid drugs under 3 months.

The table lists this clonotype with a few counts. This CDR3 has 14 residues. J gave up 10 bases and V 6 bases, and 9 bases lay outside the gene matches. The germline CDR1 and CDR2 sequences are SEHNR and FQNEAQ (reference sequence). Noted time point: newly diagnosed GD, antithyroid drugs for less than 3 months. The authors made the TCR library using RNA they extracted from PBMCs. Arm-PCR of CDR3 regions and iRepertoire HTBI primers were used to build TCR beta libraries. Each CDR3 protein is one row after TCRdb ran MiXCR on the multiplex PCR reads. The sample shows about 320,000 distinct CDR3 sequences, under 20% of them seen only once.

The sample here was peripheral blood mononuclear cells (PBMCs), taken at new diagnosis, from a patient treated with antithyroid drugs. The chain uses TRBV7-9 and TRBJ1-6, with 7 bases lining up with TRBD1. The receptor comes from a female donor with Graves disease. CDR3 sequence: CASSFRTGGSPLHF. CDR3 nucleotide sequence: TGTGCCAGCAGTTTCCGGACAGGAGGATCACCCCTCCACTTT.